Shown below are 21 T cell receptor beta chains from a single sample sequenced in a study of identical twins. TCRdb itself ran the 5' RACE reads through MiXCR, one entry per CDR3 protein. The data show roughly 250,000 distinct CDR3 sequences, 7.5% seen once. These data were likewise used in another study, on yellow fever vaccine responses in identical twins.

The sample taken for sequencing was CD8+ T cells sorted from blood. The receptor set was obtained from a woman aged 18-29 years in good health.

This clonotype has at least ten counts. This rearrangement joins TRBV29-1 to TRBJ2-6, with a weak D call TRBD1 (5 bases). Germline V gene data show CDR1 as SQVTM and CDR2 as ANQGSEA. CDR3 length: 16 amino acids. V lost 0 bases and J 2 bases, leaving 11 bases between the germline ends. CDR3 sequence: CSVEDQGSPGANVLTF. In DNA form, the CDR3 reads TGCAGCGTTGAAGATCAGGGATCCCCTGGGGCCAACGTCCTGACTTTC.

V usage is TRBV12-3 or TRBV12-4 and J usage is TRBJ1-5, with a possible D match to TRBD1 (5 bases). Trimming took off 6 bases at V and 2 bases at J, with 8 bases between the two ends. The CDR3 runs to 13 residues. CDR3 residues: CASRGVGNQPQHF. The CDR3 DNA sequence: TGTGCCAGCAGAGGGGTGGGCAATCAGCCCCAGCATTTT.

CDR3 sequence reads: CASSRAGLAGVSSYNEQFF. CDR3 nucleotide sequence: TGTGCCAGCAGCAGGGCGGGACTAGCGGGAGTCAGCTCCTACAATGAGCAGTTCTTC. The chain carries TRBV9 and TRBJ2-1; TRBD2 aligns across 14 bases. The germline CDR1 and CDR2 sequences are SGDLS and YYNGEE. Losses at the gene ends were 4 bases for V and 0 bases for J; bases not matched to a gene: 9. The CDR3 totals 19 residues.

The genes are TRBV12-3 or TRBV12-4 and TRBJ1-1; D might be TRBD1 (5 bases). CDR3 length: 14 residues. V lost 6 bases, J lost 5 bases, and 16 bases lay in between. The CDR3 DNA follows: TGTGCCAGCAGCTCAGTGGGGACCCATACTGAAGCTTTCTTT. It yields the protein CASSSVGTHTEAFF.

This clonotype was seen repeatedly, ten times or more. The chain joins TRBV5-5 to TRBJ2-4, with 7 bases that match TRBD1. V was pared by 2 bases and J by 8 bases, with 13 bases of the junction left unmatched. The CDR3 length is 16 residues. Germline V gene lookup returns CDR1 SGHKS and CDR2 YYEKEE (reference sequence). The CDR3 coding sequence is TGTGCCAGCAGCTTTCGGGGTGAGGGGGCGAGATACATTCAGTACTTC. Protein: CASSFRGEGARYIQYF.

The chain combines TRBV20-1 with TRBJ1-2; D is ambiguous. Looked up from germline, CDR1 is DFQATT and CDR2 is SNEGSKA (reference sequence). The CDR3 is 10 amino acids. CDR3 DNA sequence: TGCAGCGGAGGAGAATATGGCTACACCTTC. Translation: CSGGEYGYTF.

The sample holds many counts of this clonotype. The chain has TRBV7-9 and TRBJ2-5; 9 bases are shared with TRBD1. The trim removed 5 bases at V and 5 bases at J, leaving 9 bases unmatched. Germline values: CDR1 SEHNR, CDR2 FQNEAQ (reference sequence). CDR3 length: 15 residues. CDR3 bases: TGTGCCAGCAGCCCCTGGACAGGGGAGGTGGAGACCCAGTACTTC. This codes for CASSPWTGEVETQYF. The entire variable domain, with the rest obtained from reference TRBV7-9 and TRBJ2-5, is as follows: DTGVSQNPRHKITKRGQNVTFRCDPISEHNRLYWYRQTLGQGPEFLTYFQNEAQLEKSRLLSDRFSAERPKGSFSTLEIQRTEQGDSAMYLCASSPWTGEVETQYFGPGTRLLVL.

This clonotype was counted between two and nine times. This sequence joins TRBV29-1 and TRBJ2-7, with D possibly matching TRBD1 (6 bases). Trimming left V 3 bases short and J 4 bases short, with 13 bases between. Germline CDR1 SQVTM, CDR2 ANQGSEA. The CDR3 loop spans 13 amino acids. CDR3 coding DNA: TGCAGCGTTGAGGCGACAGGTCCGTACGAGCAGTACTTC. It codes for CSVEATGPYEQYF.

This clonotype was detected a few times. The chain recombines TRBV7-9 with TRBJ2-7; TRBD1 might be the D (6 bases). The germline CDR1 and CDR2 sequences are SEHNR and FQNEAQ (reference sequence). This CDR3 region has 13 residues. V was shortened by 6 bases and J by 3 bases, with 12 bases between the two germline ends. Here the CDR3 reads CASSSRDNYEQYV. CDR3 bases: TGTGCCAGCAGTTCCCGGGACAACTACGAGCAGTACGTC.

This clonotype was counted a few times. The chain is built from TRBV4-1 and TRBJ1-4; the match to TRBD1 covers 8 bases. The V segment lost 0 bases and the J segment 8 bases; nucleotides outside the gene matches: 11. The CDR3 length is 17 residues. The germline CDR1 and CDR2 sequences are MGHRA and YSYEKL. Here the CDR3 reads CASSQDRGTGIREKLFF. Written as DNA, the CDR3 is TGCGCCAGCAGCCAAGATCGGGGGACAGGTATTAGGGAAAAACTGTTTTTT.

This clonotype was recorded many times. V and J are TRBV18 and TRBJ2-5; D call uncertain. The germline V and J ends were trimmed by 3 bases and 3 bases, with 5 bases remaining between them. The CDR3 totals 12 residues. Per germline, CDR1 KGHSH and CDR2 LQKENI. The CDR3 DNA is TGTGCCAGCTCACCGTGGGAAGAGACCCAGTACTTC. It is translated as CASSPWEETQYF.

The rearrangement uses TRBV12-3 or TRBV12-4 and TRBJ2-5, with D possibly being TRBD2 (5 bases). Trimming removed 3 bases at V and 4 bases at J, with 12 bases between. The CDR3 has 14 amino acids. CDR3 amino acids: CASSFIGGSETQYF. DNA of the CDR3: TGTGCCAGCAGTTTTATTGGCGGGTCAGAGACCCAGTACTTC.

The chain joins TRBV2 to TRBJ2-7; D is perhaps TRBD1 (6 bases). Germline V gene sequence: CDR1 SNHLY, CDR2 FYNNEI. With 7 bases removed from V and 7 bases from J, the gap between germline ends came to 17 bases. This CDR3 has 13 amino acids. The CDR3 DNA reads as TGTGCCAGCATGCAGGGGCGCCTTGAGGAGCAGTACTTC. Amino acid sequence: CASMQGRLEEQYF.

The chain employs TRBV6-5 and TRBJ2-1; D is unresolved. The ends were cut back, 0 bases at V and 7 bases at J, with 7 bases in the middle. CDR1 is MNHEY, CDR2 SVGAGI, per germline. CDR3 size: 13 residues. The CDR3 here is CASSYSIRNEQFF. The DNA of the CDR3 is TGTGCCAGCAGTTACTCGATCCGGAATGAGCAGTTCTTC.

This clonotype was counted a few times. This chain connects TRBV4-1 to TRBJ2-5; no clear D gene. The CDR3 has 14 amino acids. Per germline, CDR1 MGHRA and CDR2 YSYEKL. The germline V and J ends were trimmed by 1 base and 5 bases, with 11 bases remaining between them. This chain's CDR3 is CASSQGPAGETQYF. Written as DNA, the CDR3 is TGCGCCAGCAGCCAAGGCCCAGCTGGGGAGACCCAGTACTTC.

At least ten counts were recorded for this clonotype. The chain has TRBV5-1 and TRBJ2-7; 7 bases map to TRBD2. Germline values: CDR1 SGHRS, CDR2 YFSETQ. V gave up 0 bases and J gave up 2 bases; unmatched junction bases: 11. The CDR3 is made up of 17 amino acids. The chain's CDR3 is CASSLAPLQRDPYEQYF. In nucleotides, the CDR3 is TGCGCCAGCAGCTTGGCCCCCCTCCAGCGGGATCCCTACGAGCAGTACTTC.

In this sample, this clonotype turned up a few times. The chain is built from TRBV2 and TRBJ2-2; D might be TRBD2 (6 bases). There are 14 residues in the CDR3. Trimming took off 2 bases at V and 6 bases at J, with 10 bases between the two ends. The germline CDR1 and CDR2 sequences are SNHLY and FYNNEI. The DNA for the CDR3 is TGTGCCAGCAGTGAACGGGGGACTCCCGGGGAGCTGTTTTTT. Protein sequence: CASSERGTPGELFF.

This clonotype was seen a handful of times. CDR3 amino acids: CASSLSFMNTEAFF. Written as DNA, the CDR3 is TGTGCCAGCAGCTTGTCGTTTATGAACACTGAAGCTTTCTTT. The chain carries TRBV5-6 and TRBJ1-1; D is undetermined. The CDR3 is made up of 14 amino acids. Per germline, CDR1 SGHDT and CDR2 YYEEEE. V lost 1 base to trimming and J lost 0 bases, with 7 bases between them.

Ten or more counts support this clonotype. CDR3 bases: TGCAGTGCTAGGAGGCGGGACCACAGGGACCACAATCTGTACGAGCAGTACTTC. Its protein is CSARRRDHRDHNLYEQYF. The chain carries TRBV20-1 and TRBJ2-7; either TRBD1 or TRBD2 may supply D (6 bases each). Germline lookup yields CDR1 DFQATT and CDR2 SNEGSKA (reference sequence). Trimming cost V 3 bases and J 4 bases, with 28 bases left between them. The CDR3 is made up of 18 amino acids.

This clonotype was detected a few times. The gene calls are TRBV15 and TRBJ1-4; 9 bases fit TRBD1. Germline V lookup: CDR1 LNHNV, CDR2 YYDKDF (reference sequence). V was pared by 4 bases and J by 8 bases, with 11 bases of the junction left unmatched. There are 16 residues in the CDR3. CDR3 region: CATSTSRGQGGEKLFF. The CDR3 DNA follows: TGTGCCACCAGCACTAGCCGGGGACAGGGAGGGGAAAAACTGTTTTTT.

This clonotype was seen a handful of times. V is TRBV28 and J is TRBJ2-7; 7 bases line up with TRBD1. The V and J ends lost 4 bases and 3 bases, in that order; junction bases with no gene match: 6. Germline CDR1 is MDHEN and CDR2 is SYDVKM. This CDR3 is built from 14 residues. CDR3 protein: CASSSPGQNYEQYF. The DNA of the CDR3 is TGTGCCAGCAGTTCCCCGGGACAGAACTACGAGCAGTACTTC.